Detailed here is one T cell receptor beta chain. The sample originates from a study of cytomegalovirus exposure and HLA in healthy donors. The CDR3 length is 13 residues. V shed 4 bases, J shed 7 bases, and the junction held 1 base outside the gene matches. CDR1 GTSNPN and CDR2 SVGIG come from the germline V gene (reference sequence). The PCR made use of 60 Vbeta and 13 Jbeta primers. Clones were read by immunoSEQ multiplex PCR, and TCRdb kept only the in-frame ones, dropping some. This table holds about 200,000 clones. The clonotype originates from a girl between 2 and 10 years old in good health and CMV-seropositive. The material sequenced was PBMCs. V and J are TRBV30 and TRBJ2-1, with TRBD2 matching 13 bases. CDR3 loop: CAWKLAGGNEQFF. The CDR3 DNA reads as TGTGCCTGGAAACTAGCGGGAGGGAATGAGCAGTTCTTC. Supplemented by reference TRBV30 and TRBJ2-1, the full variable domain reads SQTIHQWPATLVQPVGSPLSLECTVEGTSNPNLYWYRQAAGRGLQLLFYSVGIGQISSEVPQNLSASRPQDRQFILSSKKLLLSDSGFYLCAWKLAGGNEQFFGPGTRLTVL.